This T cell receptor beta chain was recorded in a study of technical replicates of blood from a few donors. The CDR3 sequence is 14 residues long. V was clipped by 5 bases and J by 2 bases, with 12 bases between them. From germline, CDR1 is MDHEN and CDR2 SYDVKM. Method: immunoSEQ multiplex PCR; TCRdb's copy keeps in-frame clones and lacks some. The table includes tens of thousands of clones, 85% to 95% detected once. The TCR originated in a human donor in good health. Source material: T cells isolated from PBMCs. V is TRBV28 and J is TRBJ2-5; maybe TRBD1 (5 bases). The CDR3: CASSLDSVQETQYF. DNA of the CDR3: TGTGCCAGCAGTCTCGACAGCGTTCAAGAGACCCAGTACTTC.